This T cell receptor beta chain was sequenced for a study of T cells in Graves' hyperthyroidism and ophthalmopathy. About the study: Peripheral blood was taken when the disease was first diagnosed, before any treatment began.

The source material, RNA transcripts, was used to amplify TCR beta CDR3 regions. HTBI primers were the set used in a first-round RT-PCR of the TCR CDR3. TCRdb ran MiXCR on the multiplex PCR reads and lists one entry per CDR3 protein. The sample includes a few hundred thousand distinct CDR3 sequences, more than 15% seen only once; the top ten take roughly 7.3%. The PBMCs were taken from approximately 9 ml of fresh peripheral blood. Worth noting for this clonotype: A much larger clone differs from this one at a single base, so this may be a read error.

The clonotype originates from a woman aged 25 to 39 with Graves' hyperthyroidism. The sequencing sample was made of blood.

Here the CDR3 DNA reads TGTGCCAACACCGCTACCGCAAACGAGCAGTACTTC. It codes for CANTATANEQYF. The rearrangement uses TRBV12-3 or TRBV12-4 and TRBJ2-7, with D uncertain. This CDR3 has 12 amino acids. With 10 bases removed from V and 5 bases from J, the gap between germline ends came to 15 bases.